A few counts support the clone carrying this T cell receptor beta chain. The antigen is unknown. The data were obtained in a study of early T cells in non-severe SARS-CoV-2 infection. Across the whole study: Sequencing of bulk RNA from unsorted whole blood was done, without chain pairing.

Study findings and constraints: Clonotype matching in VDJdb favored anti-spike CD8 responses and did not capture private and CD4 specificities.

Unique molecular identifiers were attached to individual cDNA molecules. Each CDR3 protein gets one entry after TCRdb re-called the 5' RACE reads with MiXCR. The table has some 120,000 distinct CDR3 sequences, more than 12% seen once. This CDR3 comprises 17 residues. V was pared by 0 bases and J by 2 bases, with 14 bases between. Germline loops: CDR1 LGHDT, CDR2 YNNKEL (reference sequence). Sequenced input: whole blood. The chain carries TRBV3-1 and TRBJ1-3, with a tentative D call TRBD1 (5 bases). The TCR comes from an adult who was a healthcare worker with PCR-confirmed SARS-CoV-2 infection or an uninfected control (not recorded which). The CDR3 here is CASSQERGTATGNTIYF. In DNA, the CDR3 is TGTGCCAGCAGCCAAGAACGAGGGACGGCAACTGGAAACACCATATATTTT.